A selection of T cell receptor beta chains follows, all from one sample in a study of blood T cell repertoires in COVID-19. Only in-frame clones appear in the TCRdb table, and some are missing; sequencing was by immunoSEQ multiplex PCR. The repertoire holds about 70,000 clones, with 60% to 80% as singletons. The specimen sequenced was peripheral blood. Source of these receptors: a woman aged 60 to 75 with acute or convalescent COVID-19. Both conserved end residues are part of each CDR3.

>TRBV5-1|15|TRBJ2-3
CACAGTGVSTDTQYF
>TRBV6-1|24|TRBJ2-6
CASSEYARELSSDRGSFGANVLTF
>TRBV25-1|13|TRBJ2-1
CASSGNREIEEFF
>TRBV3-1/TRBV3-2|13|TRBJ2-2
CASSRRGAGELFF
>TRBV2|14|TRBJ2-2
CASNSRDRTGELFF
>TRBV19|17|TRBJ1-1
CASSGGKGANLFTEAFF
>TRBV6-5|15|TRBJ2-1
CASRDSLASYNEQFF
>TRBV10-3|16|TRBJ1-5
CAISDRKGGSSQPQHF
>TRBV5-4|17|TRBJ2-3
CASSLRAGNGVTDTQYF
>TRBV15|15|TRBJ1-5
CATSRERGLGQPQHF
>TRBV3-1/TRBV3-2|16|TRBJ2-1
CASSQGQGGGWGEQFF
>TRBV11-1|15|TRBJ2-3
CASSLEERSTDTQYF
>TRBV25-1|13|TRBJ2-5
CASSEKAQETQYF
>TRBV5-1|14|TRBJ2-3
CASSPAGGGYTQYF
>TRBV5-5|14|TRBJ1-1
CASSLELVWTEAFF
>TRBV29-1|12|TRBJ1-2
CSDTQGFDGYTF
>TRBV5-1|15|TRBJ1-6
CASSWDRVDNSPLHF
>TRBV5-1|14|TRBJ2-7
CASSLISTSYEQYF
>TRBV25-1|13|TRBJ2-2
CASRVRDTGELFF
>TRBV5-1|16|TRBJ1-1
CASSLRNPQENTEAFF
>TRBV7-9|14|TRBJ1-4
CASSAGAGNEKLFF
>TRBV3-1/TRBV3-2|16|TRBJ2-5
CASSQDAGRGVETQYF
>TRBV28|18|TRBJ2-1
CASSLRRDSGGADNEQFF
>TRBV19|14|TRBJ2-3
CASSSRGPKDTQYF
>TRBV6-5|15|TRBJ1-5
CASSYGGNGNQPQHF
>TRBV7-2|15|TRBJ2-2
CASSRDRGDTGELFF
>TRBV5-1|14|TRBJ1-4
CASSFGGAGEKLFF
>TRBV19|16|TRBJ1-2
CASSAAGSPLGRGYTF
>TRBV19|18|TRBJ2-4
CASSIRGGPTDSKNIQYF
>TRBV19|15|TRBJ1-3
CASSLGGSSGNTIYF
>TRBV7-9|14|TRBJ2-7
CASSPRVAPLEQYF
>TRBV5-5|14|TRBJ2-3
CASSRGQSTDTQYF
>TRBV6-2/TRBV6-3|14|TRBJ1-1
CASSYGWGGTEAFF
>TRBV5-1|14|TRBJ2-7
CASSLVTSANEQYF
>TRBV10-1|15|TRBJ2-3
CASSQTGQGTDTQYF
>TRBV3-1/TRBV3-2|14|TRBJ2-3
CASSHTDRANTQYF
>TRBV28|14|TRBJ2-3
CASSHRKSTDTQYF
>TRBV5-4|12|TRBJ1-1
CASSSTYTEAFF
>TRBV7-2|13|TRBJ2-5
CASSFREGETQYF
>TRBV28|14|TRBJ1-6
CASSWWGDYSPLHF
>TRBV12-3/TRBV12-4|13|TRBJ1-5
CASRPGVFQPQHF